This T cell receptor beta chain was profiled in a study of cytomegalovirus exposure and HLA in healthy donors. On the study more broadly: An early data release held approximately 80 million unique TCRs from HLA-typed donors. The study, taken as a whole, reports: Presence/absence analyses took donor sequencing depth as roughly uniform. Earlier analysis found most TCR beta V segments productive about 87% or about 30% of the time.

Primers included in the PCR were 60 Vbeta and 13 Jbeta primers. Profiled with immunoSEQ multiplex PCR; TCRdb holds only in-frame clones, not every one. The sample has 100,000 or so clones; over 65% are singletons. With respect to this clone: Antigen specificity is unknown.

Germline CDR1 SGHRS, CDR2 YFSETQ. The J segment lost 3 bases and the V segment lost 5 bases, leaving 5 bases of the junction unmatched. CDR3 length equals 15 residues. This TCR was recovered from a man aged 35-49 years in good health and CMV-seronegative. J is TRBJ2-1 and V is TRBV5-1; 10 nucleotides line up with TRBD2. Sequencing input: PBMCs. The CDR3 loop is CASSVTSGDYNEQFF. The CDR3 nucleotides are TGCGCCAGCAGTGTCACTAGCGGGGACTACAATGAGCAGTTCTTC.